The clone carrying this TCR beta chain was recorded a few times. The antigen is undetermined. The sample comes from a study of T-cell memory formation after mild COVID-19. At the level of the study: Largely donor-specific TCR clusters were found.

General study results and limits: Contracting CD4+ clones lay largely in CM and EM, with CD8+ ones residing in EMRA.

The authors produced TCR alpha and TCR beta cDNA libraries with sample barcodes and UMIs by 5'RACE using constant-segment primers. TCRdb re-derived calls from the 5' RACE reads in MiXCR, one entry per CDR3 protein. The data hold 550,000 to 700,000 distinct CDR3 sequences, with more than 15% observed a single time. Sample: PBMCs or a T cell subset sorted from them (not recorded which). The source is an adult woman who had mild COVID-19 (a few samples of this study predate the infection). Cell type and time point are not known.

As DNA, the CDR3 is TGTGCCAGCAGCTTAGTAGCGGGACTAGCGGGCCGCACCGGGGAGCTGTTTTTT. Translating gives CASSLVAGLAGRTGELFF. V is TRBV7-8 and J is TRBJ2-2, with 12 positions matching TRBD2. Germline-derived CDR1 and CDR2 are SGHVS and FQNEAQ. With V trimmed by 1 base and J by 4 bases, 7 bases remained unmatched. This CDR3 contains 18 residues.